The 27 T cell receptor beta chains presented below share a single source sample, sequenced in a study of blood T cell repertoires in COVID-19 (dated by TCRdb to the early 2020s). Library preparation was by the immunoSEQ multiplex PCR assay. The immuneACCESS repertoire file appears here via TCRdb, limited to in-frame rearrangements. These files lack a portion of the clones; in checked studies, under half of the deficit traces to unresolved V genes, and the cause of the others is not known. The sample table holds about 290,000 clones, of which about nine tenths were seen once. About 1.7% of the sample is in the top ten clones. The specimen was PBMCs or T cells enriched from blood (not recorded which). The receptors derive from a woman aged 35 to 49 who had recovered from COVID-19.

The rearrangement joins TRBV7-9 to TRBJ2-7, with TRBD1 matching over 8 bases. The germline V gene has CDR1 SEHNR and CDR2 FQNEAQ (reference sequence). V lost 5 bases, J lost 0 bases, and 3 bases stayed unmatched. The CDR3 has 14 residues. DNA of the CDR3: TGTGCCAGCAGCGTAGACAGGGGCTCCTACGAGCAGTACTTC. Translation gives CASSVDRGSYEQYF.

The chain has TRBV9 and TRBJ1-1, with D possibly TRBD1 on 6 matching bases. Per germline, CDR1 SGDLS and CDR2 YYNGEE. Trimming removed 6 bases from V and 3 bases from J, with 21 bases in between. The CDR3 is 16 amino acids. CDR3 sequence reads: CASIPYSGGSDTEAFF. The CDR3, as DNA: TGTGCCAGCATCCCTTATTCGGGGGGCTCGGACACTGAAGCTTTCTTT.

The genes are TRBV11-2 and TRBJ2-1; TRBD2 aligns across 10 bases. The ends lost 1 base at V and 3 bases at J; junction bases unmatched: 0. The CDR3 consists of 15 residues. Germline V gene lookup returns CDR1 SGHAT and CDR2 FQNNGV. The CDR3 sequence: CASSLGLAGYNEQFF. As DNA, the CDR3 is TGTGCCAGCAGCTTAGGACTAGCGGGCTACAATGAGCAGTTCTTC.

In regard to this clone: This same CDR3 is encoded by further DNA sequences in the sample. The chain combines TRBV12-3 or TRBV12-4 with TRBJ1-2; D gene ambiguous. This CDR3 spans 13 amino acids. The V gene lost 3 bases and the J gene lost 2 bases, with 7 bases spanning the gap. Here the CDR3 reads CASSFSGNYGYTF. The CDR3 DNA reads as TGTGCCAGCAGTTTTTCGGGGAACTATGGCTACACCTTC.

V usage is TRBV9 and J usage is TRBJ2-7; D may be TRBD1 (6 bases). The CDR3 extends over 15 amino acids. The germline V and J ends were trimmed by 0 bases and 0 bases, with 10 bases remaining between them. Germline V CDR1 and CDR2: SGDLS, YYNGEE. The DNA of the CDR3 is TGTGCCAGCAGCGTAGACGGGACATCCTCCTACGAGCAGTACTTC. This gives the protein CASSVDGTSSYEQYF. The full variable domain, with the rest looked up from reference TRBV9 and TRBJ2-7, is DSGVTQTPKHLITATGQRVTLRCSPRSGDLSVYWYQQSLDQGLQFLIQYYNGEERAKGNILERFSAQQFPDLHSELNLSSLELGDSALYFCASSVDGTSSYEQYFGPGTRLTVT.

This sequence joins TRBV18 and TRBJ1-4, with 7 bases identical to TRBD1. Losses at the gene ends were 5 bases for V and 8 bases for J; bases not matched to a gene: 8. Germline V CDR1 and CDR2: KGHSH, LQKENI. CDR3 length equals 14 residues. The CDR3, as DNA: TGTGCCAGCTCAGGGGACAGAGCCCTAGAAAAACTGTTTTTT. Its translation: CASSGDRALEKLFF. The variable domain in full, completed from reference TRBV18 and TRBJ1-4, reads NAGVMQNPRHLVRRRGQEARLRCSPMKGHSHVYWYRQLPEEGLKFMVYLQKENIIDESGMPKERFSAEFPKEGPSILRIQQVVRGDSAAYFCASSGDRALEKLFFGSGTQLSVL.

The CDR3, as DNA: TGTGCCAGCAGCTTAACGACAGGGGAACCTGGGGCCAACGTCCTGACTTTC. Translating it yields CASSLTTGEPGANVLTF. V is TRBV7-9 and J is TRBJ2-6; the match to TRBD1 covers 8 bases. The germline V gene has CDR1 SEHNR and CDR2 FQNEAQ (reference sequence). The CDR3 contains 17 residues. The V and J ends lost 2 bases and 2 bases, in that order; junction bases with no gene match: 5. Complete variable domain (other parts from reference TRBV7-9 and TRBJ2-6): DTGVSQNPRHKITKRGQNVTFRCDPISEHNRLYWYRQTLGQGPEFLTYFQNEAQLEKSRLLSDRFSAERPKGSFSTLEIQRTEQGDSAMYLCASSLTTGEPGANVLTFGAGSRLTVL.

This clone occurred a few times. In DNA form, the CDR3 reads TGTGCCAGCAGCACTCTTGGGCAGGGAAATGGCTACACCTTC. Translated: CASSTLGQGNGYTF. This chain connects TRBV5-4 to TRBJ1-2; the D gene is possibly TRBD1 (5 bases). The germline gives CDR1 SGHNT, CDR2 YYREEE (reference sequence). The CDR3 contains 14 residues. Trimming pared 4 bases from V and 6 bases from J, leaving 16 bases between.

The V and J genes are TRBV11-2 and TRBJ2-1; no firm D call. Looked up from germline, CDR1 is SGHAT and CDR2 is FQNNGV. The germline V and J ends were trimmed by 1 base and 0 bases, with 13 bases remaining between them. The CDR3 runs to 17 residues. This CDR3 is CASSLVLGSSSYNEQFF. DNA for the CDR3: TGTGCCAGCAGCTTAGTTTTGGGCAGCAGCTCCTACAATGAGCAGTTCTTC.

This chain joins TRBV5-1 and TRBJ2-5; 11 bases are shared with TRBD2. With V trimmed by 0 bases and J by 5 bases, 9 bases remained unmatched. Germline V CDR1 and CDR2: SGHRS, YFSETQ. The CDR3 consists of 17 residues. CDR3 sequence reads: CASSLGPSGGLAETQYF. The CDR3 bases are TGCGCCAGCAGCTTGGGGCCTAGCGGGGGGTTAGCGGAGACCCAGTACTTC.

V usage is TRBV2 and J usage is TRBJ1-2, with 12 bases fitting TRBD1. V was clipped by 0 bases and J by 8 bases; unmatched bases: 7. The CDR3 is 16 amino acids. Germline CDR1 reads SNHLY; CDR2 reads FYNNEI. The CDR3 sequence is CASSEARGQGAYGYTF. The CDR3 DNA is TGTGCCAGCAGTGAAGCGCGGGGACAGGGGGCGTACGGCTACACCTTC.

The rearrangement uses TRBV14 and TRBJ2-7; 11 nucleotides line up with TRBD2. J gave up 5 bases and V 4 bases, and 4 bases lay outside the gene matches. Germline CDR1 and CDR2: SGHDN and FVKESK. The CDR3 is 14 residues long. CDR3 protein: CASSLGTSGNEQYF. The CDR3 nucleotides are TGTGCCAGCAGCCTAGGGACTAGCGGAAACGAGCAGTACTTC.

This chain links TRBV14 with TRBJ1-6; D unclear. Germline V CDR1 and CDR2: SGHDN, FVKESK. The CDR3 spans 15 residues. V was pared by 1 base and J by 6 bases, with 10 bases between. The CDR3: CASSQGRLRNSPLHF. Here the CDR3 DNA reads TGTGCCAGCAGCCAAGGCAGGCTCCGTAATTCACCCCTCCACTTT.

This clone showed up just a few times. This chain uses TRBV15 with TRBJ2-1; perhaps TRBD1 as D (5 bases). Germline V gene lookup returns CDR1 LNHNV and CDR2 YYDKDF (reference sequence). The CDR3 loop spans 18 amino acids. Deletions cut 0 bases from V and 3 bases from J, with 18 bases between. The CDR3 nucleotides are TGTGCCACCAGCAGAGAATCTTGGGGCAGGGCGAGCTACAATGAGCAGTTCTTC. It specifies CATSRESWGRASYNEQFF.

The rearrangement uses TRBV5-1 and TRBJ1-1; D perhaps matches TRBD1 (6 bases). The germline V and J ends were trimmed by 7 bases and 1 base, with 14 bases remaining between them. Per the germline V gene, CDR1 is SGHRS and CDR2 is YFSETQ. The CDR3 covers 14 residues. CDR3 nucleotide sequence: TGCGCCAGCGCCCCCATACAGGGGAACACTGAAGCTTTCTTT. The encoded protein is CASAPIQGNTEAFF.

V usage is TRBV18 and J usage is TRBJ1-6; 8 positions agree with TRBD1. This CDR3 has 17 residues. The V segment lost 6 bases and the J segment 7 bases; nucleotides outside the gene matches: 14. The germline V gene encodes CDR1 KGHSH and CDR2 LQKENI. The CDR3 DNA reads TGTGCCAGCTCGCCCGGGACAGGACGTCAATCGAATTCACCCCTCCACTTT. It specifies CASSPGTGRQSNSPLHF.

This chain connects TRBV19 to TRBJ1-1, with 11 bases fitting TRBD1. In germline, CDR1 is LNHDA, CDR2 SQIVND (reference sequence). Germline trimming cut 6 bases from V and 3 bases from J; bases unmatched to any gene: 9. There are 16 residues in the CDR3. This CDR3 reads CASSRTGGARDTEAFF. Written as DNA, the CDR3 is TGTGCCAGTAGCCGGACAGGGGGCGCGAGGGACACTGAAGCTTTCTTT. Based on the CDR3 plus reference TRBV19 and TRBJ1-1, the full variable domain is DGGITQSPKYLFRKEGQNVTLSCEQNLNHDAMYWYRQDPGQGLRLIYYSQIVNDFQKGDIAEGYSVSREKKESFPLTVTSAQKNPTAFYLCASSRTGGARDTEAFFGQGTRLTVV.

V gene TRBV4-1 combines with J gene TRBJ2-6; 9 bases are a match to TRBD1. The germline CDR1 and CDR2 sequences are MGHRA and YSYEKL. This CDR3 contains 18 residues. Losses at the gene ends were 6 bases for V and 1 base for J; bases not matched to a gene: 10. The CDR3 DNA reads TGCGCCAGCAGGTCCTACAGGGGGCAAAAGTCTGGGGCCAACGTCCTGACTTTC. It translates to CASRSYRGQKSGANVLTF.

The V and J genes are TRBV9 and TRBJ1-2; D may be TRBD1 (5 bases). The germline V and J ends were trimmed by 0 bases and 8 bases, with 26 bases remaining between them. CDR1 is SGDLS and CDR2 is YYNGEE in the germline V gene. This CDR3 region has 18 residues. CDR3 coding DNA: TGTGCCAGCAGCGTAGGCCTCGAGGCCCAGGGCTATAGTGGGGGCTACACCTTC. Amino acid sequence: CASSVGLEAQGYSGGYTF.

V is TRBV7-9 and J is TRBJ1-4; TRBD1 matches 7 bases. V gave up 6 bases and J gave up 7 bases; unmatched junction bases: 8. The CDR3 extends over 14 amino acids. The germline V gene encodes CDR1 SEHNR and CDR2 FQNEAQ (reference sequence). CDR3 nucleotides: TGTGCCAGCAGTTCACAGGGGAGCGGTGAAAAACTGTTTTTT. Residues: CASSSQGSGEKLFF.

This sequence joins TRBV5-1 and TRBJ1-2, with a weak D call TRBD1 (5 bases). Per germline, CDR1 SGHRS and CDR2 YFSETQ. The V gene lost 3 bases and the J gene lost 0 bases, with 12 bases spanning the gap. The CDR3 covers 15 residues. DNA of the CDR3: TGCGCCAGCAGCTCACCCCAGGGTCCTAACTATGGCTACACCTTC. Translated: CASSSPQGPNYGYTF.

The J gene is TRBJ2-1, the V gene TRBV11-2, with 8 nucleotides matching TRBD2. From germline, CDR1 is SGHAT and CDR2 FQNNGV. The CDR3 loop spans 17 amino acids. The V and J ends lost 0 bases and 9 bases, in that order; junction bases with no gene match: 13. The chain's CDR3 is CASSLDALASGFAEQFF. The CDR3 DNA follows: TGTGCCAGCAGCTTAGATGCACTGGCTAGCGGGTTTGCTGAGCAGTTCTTC.

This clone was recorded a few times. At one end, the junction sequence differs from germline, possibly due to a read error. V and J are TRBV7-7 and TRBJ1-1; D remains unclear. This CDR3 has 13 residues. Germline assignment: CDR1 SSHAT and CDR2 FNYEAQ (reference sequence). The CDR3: CASSSQQNTEAFF. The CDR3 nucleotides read TGTGCTAGCAGCTCACAACAGAACACTGAAGCTTTCTTT. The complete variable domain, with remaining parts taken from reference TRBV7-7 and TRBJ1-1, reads GAGVSQSPRYKVTKRGQDVTLRCDPISSHATLYWYQQALGQGPEFLTYFNYEAQPDKSGLPSDRFSAERPEGSISTLTIQRTEQRDSAMYRCASSSQQNTEAFFGQGTRLTVV.

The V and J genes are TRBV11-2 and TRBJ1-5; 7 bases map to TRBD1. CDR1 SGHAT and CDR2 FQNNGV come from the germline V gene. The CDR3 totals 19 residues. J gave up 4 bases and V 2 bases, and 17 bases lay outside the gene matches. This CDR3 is CASSLPRDRERGYNQPQHF. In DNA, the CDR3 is TGTGCCAGCAGCTTACCCCGTGACAGGGAGAGGGGCTATAATCAGCCCCAGCATTTT.

The CDR3 coding sequence is TGTGCCACCAGTGGGGCAGGGTACAACTATGGCTACACCTTC. As protein: CATSGAGYNYGYTF. The chain is built from TRBV24-1 and TRBJ1-2, with D possibly being TRBD1 (5 bases). The CDR3 runs to 14 residues. The V gene lost 5 bases and the J gene lost 2 bases, with 11 bases spanning the gap. CDR1 and CDR2 from the germline V gene are KGHDR and SFDVKD.

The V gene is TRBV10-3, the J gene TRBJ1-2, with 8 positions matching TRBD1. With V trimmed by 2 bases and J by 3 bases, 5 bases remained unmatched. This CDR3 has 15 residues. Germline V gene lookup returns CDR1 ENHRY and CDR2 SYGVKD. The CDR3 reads CAISEGQGAYYGYTF. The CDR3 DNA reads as TGTGCCATCAGTGAGGGGCAGGGGGCTTACTATGGCTACACCTTC.

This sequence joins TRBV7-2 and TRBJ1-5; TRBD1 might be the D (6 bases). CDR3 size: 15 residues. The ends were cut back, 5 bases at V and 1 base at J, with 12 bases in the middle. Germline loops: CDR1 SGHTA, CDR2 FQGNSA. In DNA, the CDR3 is TGTGCCAGCAGCAAGACAGGTATCAGCAATCAGCCCCAGCATTTT. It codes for CASSKTGISNQPQHF.